This passage covers 15 T cell receptor beta chains from one sample sequenced in a study of cytomegalovirus exposure and HLA in healthy donors. The PCR ran on 60 Vbeta and 13 Jbeta primers. Profiling relied on immunoSEQ multiplex PCR, and the TCRdb table lists in-frame clones only, not all of them. The data hold 90,000 to 130,000 clones, with roughly 68% observed a single time. Sequenced sample: PBMCs. Receptors were obtained from a woman in her 30s in good health and CMV-seronegative.

This clone was seen a handful of times. Other DNA sequences of this sample code for an identical CDR3. The chain links TRBV11-3 to TRBJ1-2, with 7 bases lining up with TRBD1. V gave up 1 base and J gave up 6 bases; unmatched junction bases: 2. This CDR3 has 13 residues. CDR1 is SGHNT, CDR2 YENEEA, per germline. The CDR3 loop reads CASSLGQGDGYTF. The DNA of the CDR3 is TGTGCCAGCAGCTTAGGACAGGGCGATGGCTACACCTTC.

This sequence joins TRBV19 and TRBJ1-5, with 8 nucleotides matching TRBD1. The CDR3 is made up of 17 amino acids. Trimming took 6 bases from V and 1 from J; bases not matched to a gene: 11. The germline V gene encodes CDR1 LNHDA and CDR2 SQIVND (reference sequence). CDR3 coding DNA: TGTGCCAGTAGGCAGGGGGCGTTGGGTTTAAGCAATCAGCCCCAGCATTTT. This gives the protein CASRQGALGLSNQPQHF.

The chain recombines TRBV4-1 with TRBJ2-7; TRBD2 matches 10 bases. V shed 4 bases and J 3 bases; nucleotides not matched to a gene: 12. CDR1 is MGHRA, CDR2 YSYEKL, per germline. The CDR3 extends over 17 amino acids. CDR3 amino acids: CASSPGGIAGGIYEQYF. The DNA for the CDR3 is TGCGCCAGCAGCCCTGGGGGAATAGCGGGAGGTATCTACGAGCAGTACTTC.

This clone was detected a few times. This chain uses TRBV7-3 with TRBJ2-7; weak D call: TRBD1 (6 bases). CDR3 length equals 15 residues. Germline V gives CDR1 SGHTA, CDR2 FQGTGA. V lost 2 bases, J lost 6 bases, and 17 bases lay in between. The CDR3 DNA reads TGTGCCAGCAGCTTAGGGGCAGGGGAGCTGGGCGAGCAGTACTTC. The encoded protein is CASSLGAGELGEQYF.

This clone was seen only a few times. The chain combines TRBV6-6 with TRBJ1-2; D may be TRBD1 (6 bases). The CDR3 covers 13 residues. Trimming removed 1 base at V and 6 bases at J, with 9 bases between. Germline-derived CDR1 and CDR2 are MNHNY and SVGAGI (reference sequence). CDR3 DNA: TGTGCCAGCAGTTACTTACCAGGGGATGGCTACACCTTC. Encoded protein: CASSYLPGDGYTF.

The rearrangement links TRBV15 to TRBJ1-4; 9 bases match TRBD1. V gave up 1 base and J gave up 7 bases; unmatched junction bases: 7. From germline, CDR1 is LNHNV and CDR2 YYDKDF (reference sequence). This CDR3 has 16 amino acids. CDR3 residues: CATSRATGQGGEKLFF. In DNA, the CDR3 is TGTGCCACCAGCAGAGCAACGGGACAGGGAGGTGAAAAACTGTTTTTT.

This clone was detected once. The chain joins TRBV7-9 to TRBJ1-1; tentatively, D is TRBD1 (5 bases). Trimming took off 5 bases at V and 4 bases at J, with 14 bases between the two ends. The CDR3 runs to 14 residues. Germline V gene lookup returns CDR1 SEHNR and CDR2 FQNEAQ (reference sequence). CDR3 sequence reads: CASSPDRESTEAFF. Here the CDR3 DNA reads TGTGCCAGCAGCCCCGACAGAGAGAGCACTGAAGCTTTCTTT.

V usage is TRBV27 and J usage is TRBJ1-1, with D perhaps matching TRBD1 (5 bases). Per the germline V gene, CDR1 is MNHEY and CDR2 is SMNVEV (reference sequence). V lost 3 bases to trimming and J lost 10 bases, with 15 bases between them. There are 13 residues in the CDR3. The CDR3 DNA reads as TGTGCCAGCAGTTTCGTCGCGGGGGGGGGAGCTTTCTTT. Residues: CASSFVAGGGAFF.

V and J are TRBV28 and TRBJ1-2; D perhaps matches TRBD1 (6 bases). V was pared by 3 bases and J by 1 base, with 6 bases between. The germline V gene encodes CDR1 MDHEN and CDR2 SYDVKM. The CDR3 has 13 amino acids. This chain's CDR3 is CASSFRGNYGYTF. DNA of the CDR3: TGTGCCAGCAGTTTCAGGGGTAACTATGGCTACACCTTC.

This clone was seen a handful of times. CDR3 coding DNA: TGTGCCACCAGAGCAGTCAACCCCCTAGCGGGAGTTCACGAGCAGTACTTC. Protein product: CATRAVNPLAGVHEQYF. The chain recombines TRBV15 with TRBJ2-7, with TRBD2 matching 10 bases. V was pared by 6 bases and J by 5 bases, with 16 bases of the junction left unmatched. Looked up from germline, CDR1 is LNHNV and CDR2 is YYDKDF (reference sequence). The length of the CDR3 is 17 residues.

This clone was seen only a few times. This chain uses TRBV18 with TRBJ1-1, with TRBD1 matching over 7 bases. Looked up from germline, CDR1 is KGHSH and CDR2 is LQKENI. This CDR3 has 15 residues. The trim removed 0 bases at V and 4 bases at J, leaving 5 bases unmatched. In DNA form, the CDR3 reads TGTGCCAGCTCACCACCGACAGGGCGTCGCACTGAAGCTTTCTTT. Protein product: CASSPPTGRRTEAFF.

The V gene is TRBV4-3, the J gene TRBJ2-7; perhaps TRBD1 as D (5 bases). CDR1 and CDR2 from the germline V gene are LGHNA and YSLEER. The CDR3 is 12 amino acids. V was trimmed by 1 base and J by 9 bases, leaving 10 bases between them. CDR3 residues: CASSQGGLRQYF. The CDR3 nucleotides are TGCGCCAGCAGCCAAGGGGGCCTTCGGCAGTACTTC.

The J gene is TRBJ2-1, the V gene TRBV30; D is perhaps TRBD2 (5 bases). CDR3 size: 15 residues. Trimming stripped 4 bases from V and 0 bases from J, with 13 bases between. Per the germline V gene, CDR1 is GTSNPN and CDR2 is SVGIG (reference sequence). In nucleotides, the CDR3 is TGTGCCTGGATGGGCGGGTCGAGCTCCTACAATGAGCAGTTCTTC. This codes for CAWMGGSSSYNEQFF.

This chain connects TRBV2 to TRBJ1-2; weak D call: TRBD1 (5 bases). There are 14 residues in the CDR3. Germline V gene lookup returns CDR1 SNHLY and CDR2 FYNNEI. The V and J ends lost 0 bases and 7 bases respectively, with 12 bases between them. DNA of the CDR3: TGTGCCAGCAGTGAAGCCCAGGGATTGGGTGGCTACACCTTC. Translated: CASSEAQGLGGYTF.

V is TRBV6-5 and J is TRBJ2-3; a possible D gene is TRBD2 (6 bases). The V gene's germline CDR1 is MNHEY and CDR2 SVGAGI. The CDR3 is 14 residues long. The V end was cut by 7 bases, the J end by 0 bases, with 11 bases between. The CDR3 DNA reads TGTGCCAGCATCGGCGGGACTAGCACAGATACGCAGTATTTT. It encodes CASIGGTSTDTQYF.